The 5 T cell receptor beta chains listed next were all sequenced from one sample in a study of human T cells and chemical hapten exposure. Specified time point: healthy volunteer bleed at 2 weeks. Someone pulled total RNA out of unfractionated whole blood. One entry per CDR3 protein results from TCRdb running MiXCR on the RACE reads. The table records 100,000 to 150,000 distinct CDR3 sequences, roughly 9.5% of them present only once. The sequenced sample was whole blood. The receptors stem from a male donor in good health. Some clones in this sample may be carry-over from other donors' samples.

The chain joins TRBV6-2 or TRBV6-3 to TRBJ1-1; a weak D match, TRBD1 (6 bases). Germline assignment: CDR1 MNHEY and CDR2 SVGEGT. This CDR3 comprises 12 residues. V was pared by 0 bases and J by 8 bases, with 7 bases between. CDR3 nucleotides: TGTGCCAGCAGTTACTCCCAGGGGGAAGCTTTCTTT. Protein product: CASSYSQGEAFF.

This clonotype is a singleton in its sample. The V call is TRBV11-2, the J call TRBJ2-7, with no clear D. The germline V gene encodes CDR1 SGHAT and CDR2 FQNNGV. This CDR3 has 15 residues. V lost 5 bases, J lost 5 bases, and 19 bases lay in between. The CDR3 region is CASSLQFDFHDEQYF. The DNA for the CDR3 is TGTGCCAGCAGCCTACAGTTTGATTTTCACGACGAGCAGTACTTC. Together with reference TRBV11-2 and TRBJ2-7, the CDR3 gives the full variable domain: EAGVAQSPRYKIIEKRQSVAFWCNPISGHATLYWYQQILGQGPKLLIQFQNNGVVDDSQLPKDRFSAERLKGVDSTLKIQPAKLEDSAVYLCASSLQFDFHDEQYFGPGTRLTVT.

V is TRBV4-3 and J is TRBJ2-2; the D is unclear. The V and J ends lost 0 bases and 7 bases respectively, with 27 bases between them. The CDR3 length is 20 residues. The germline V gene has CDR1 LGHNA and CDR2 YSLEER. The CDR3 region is CASSQDHNTGLIGIVGELFF. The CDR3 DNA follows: TGCGCCAGCAGCCAAGATCATAATACGGGTCTCATAGGCATAGTCGGGGAGCTGTTTTTT.

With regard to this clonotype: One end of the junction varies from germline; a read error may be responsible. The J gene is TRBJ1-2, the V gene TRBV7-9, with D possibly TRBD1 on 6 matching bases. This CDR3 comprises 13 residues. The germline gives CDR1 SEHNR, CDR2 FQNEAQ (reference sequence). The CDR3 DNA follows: TGTGCCAGCAGCGCGGACAGCGTCTATGGCTACATCTTC. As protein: CASSADSVYGYIF.

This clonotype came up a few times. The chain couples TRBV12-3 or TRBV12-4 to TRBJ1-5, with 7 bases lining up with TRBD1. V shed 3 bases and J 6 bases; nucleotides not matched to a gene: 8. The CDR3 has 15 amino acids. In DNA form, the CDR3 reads TGTGCCAGCAGTTTGGGGCAGGGGGGCCGTCAGCCCCAGCATTTT. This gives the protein CASSLGQGGRQPQHF.